Given below is one T cell receptor beta chain in context. This record belongs to a study of blood T cell repertoires in COVID-19. Study background: Acute-phase and convalescent COVID-19 samples originated in the United States, Italy and Spain. From T cells, B-cell-depleted T cells, or PBMCs came the material, which was cDNA or gDNA.

Authors' methods: Amplification from reference gene primers served as the basis for estimated nucleated cell counts. Clones were read by immunoSEQ multiplex PCR, and TCRdb kept only the in-frame ones, dropping some. Clonal size and the V and J genes are those of that table, whereas D and trimming came from the DNA. This repertoire shows tens of thousands of clones, around nine tenths found once; its top ten account for approximately 5%. The germline V and J ends were trimmed by 4 bases and 5 bases, with 12 bases remaining between them. The CDR3 has 13 amino acids. Germline V gene data show CDR1 as SGDLS and CDR2 as YYNGEE.

The receptor comes from a man aged 50-60 years with active COVID-19. Sequencing was done on a sample of peripheral blood. The chain employs TRBV9 and TRBJ2-5, with a weak D call TRBD1 (6 bases). The CDR3 reads CASSPLDSETQYF. In DNA form, the CDR3 reads TGTGCCAGCAGCCCCCTGGACAGCGAGACCCAGTACTTC.